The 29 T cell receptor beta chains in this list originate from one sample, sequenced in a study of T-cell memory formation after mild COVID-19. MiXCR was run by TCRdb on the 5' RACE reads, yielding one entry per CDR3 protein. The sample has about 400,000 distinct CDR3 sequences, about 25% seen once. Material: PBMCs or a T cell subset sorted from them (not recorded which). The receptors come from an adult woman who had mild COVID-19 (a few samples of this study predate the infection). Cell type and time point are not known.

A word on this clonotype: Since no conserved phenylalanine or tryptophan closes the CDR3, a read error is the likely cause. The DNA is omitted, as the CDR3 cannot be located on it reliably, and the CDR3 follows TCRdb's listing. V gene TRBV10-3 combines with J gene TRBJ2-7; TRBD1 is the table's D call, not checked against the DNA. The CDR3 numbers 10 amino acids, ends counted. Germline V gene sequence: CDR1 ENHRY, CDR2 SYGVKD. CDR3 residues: CATPPLLYRP.

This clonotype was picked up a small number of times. The CDR3 reads CATSDPGRTGSTDTQYF. The CDR3 DNA reads TGTGCCACCAGTGATCCCGGAAGGACAGGGAGCACAGATACGCAGTATTTT. The gene calls are TRBV24-1 and TRBJ2-3, with 8 bases fitting TRBD1. This CDR3 spans 17 amino acids. From germline, CDR1 is KGHDR and CDR2 SFDVKD. With V trimmed by 3 bases and J by 0 bases, 7 bases remained unmatched.

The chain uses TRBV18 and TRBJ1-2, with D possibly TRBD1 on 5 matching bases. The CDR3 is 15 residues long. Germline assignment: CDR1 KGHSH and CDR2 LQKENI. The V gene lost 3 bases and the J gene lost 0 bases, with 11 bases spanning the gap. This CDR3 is CASSPSTVSNYGYTF. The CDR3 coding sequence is TGTGCCAGCTCACCCTCGACAGTTTCTAACTATGGCTACACCTTC.

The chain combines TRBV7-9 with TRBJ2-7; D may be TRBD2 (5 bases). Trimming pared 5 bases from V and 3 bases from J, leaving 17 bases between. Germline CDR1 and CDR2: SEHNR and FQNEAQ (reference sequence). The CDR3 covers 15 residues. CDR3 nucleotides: TGTGCCAGCAGCAGGTCTCCGGGAAAGTTCTACGAGCAGTACTTC. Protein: CASSRSPGKFYEQYF.

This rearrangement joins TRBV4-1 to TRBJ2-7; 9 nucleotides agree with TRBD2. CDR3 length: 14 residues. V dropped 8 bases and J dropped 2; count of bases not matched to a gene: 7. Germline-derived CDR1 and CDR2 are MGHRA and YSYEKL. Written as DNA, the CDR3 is TGCGCCAGCGGTCAGGGCGGGGGGGCCTACGAGCAGTACTTC. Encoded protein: CASGQGGGAYEQYF.

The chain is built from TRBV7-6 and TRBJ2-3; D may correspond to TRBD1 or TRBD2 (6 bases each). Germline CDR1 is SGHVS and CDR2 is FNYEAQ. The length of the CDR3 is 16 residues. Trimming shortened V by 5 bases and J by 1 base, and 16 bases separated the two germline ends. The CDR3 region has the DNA TGTGCCAGCAGCCTCAGAAGGGGGACTGGCACAGATACGCAGTATTTT. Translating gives CASSLRRGTGTDTQYF.

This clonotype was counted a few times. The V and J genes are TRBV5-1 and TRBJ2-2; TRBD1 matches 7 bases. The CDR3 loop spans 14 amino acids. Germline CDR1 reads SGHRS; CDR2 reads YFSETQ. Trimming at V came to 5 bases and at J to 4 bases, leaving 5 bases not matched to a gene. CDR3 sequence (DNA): TGCGCCAGCAGGAAAGACAGGGTCACCGGGGAGCTGTTTTTT. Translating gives CASRKDRVTGELFF. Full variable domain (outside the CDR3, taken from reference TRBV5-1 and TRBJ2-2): KAGVTQTPRYLIKTRGQQVTLSCSPISGHRSVSWYQQTPGQGLQFLFEYFSETQRNKGNFPGRFSGRQFSNSRSEMNVSTLELGDSALYLCASRKDRVTGELFFGEGSRLTVL.

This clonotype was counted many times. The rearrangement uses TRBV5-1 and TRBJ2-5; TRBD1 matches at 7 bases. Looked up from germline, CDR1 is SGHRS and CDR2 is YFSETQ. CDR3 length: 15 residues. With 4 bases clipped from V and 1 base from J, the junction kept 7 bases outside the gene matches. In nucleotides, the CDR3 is TGCGCCAGCAGCCTGGGACAGACCCTCCAAGAGACCCAGTACTTC. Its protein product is CASSLGQTLQETQYF.

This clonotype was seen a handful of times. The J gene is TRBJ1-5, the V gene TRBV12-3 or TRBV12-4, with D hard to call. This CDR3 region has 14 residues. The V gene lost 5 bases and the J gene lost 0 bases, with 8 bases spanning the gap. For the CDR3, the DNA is TGTGCCAGCAGTCCAATTTATAGCAATCAGCCCCAGCATTTT. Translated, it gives CASSPIYSNQPQHF.

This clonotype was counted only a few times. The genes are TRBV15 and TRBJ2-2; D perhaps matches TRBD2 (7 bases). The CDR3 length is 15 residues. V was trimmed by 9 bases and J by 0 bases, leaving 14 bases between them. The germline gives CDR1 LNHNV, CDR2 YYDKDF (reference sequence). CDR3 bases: TGTGCCACGCAGGGGACTAACGCGAACACCGGGGAGCTGTTTTTT. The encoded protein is CATQGTNANTGELFF. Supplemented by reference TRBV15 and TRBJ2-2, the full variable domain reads DAMVIQNPRYQVTQFGKPVTLSCSQTLNHNVMYWYQQKSSQAPKLLFHYYDKDFNNEADTPDNFQSRRPNTSFCFLDIRSPGLGDTAMYLCATQGTNANTGELFFGEGSRLTVL.

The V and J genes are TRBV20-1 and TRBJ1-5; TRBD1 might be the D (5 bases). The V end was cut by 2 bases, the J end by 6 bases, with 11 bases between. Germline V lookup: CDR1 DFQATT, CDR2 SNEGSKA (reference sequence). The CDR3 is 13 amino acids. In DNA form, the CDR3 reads TGCAGTGCTAGATCTAGGGGTAGTCAGCCCCAGCATTTT. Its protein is CSARSRGSQPQHF.

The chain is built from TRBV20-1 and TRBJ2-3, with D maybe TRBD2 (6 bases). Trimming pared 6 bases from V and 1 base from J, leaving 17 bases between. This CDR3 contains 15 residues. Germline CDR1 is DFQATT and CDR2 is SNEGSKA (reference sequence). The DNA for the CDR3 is TGCAGTGCAGCGCAAAGCGGGTCCGGCACAGATACGCAGTATTTT. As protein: CSAAQSGSGTDTQYF.

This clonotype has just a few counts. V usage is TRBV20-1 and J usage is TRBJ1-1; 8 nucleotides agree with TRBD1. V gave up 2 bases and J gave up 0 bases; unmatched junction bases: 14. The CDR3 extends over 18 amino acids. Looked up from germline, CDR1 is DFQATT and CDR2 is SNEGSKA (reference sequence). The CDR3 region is CSARLIAGTGRMNTEAFF. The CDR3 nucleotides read TGCAGTGCTAGACTAATCGCCGGGACAGGACGCATGAACACTGAAGCTTTCTTT.

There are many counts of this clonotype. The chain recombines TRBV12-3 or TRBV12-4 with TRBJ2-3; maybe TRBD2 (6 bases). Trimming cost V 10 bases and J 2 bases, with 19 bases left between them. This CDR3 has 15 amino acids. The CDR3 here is CATYVREPTTDTQYF. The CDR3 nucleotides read TGTGCCACCTACGTACGGGAGCCAACCACAGATACGCAGTATTTT.

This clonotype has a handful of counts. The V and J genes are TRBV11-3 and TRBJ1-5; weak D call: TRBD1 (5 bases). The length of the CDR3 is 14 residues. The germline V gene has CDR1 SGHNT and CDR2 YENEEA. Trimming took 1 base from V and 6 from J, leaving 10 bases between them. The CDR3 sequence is CASSLAGRGQPQHF. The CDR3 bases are TGTGCCAGCAGCTTAGCGGGGCGGGGTCAGCCCCAGCATTTT.

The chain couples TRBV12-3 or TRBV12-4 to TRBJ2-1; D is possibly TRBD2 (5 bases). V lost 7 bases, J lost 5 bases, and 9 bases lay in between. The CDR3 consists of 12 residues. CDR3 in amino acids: CASIDYNNEQFF. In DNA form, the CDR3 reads TGTGCCAGCATAGACTATAACAATGAGCAGTTCTTC.

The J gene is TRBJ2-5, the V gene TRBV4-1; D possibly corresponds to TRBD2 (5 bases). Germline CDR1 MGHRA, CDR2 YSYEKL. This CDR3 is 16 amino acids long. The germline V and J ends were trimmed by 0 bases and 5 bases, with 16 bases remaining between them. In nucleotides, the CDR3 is TGCGCCAGCAGCCAAGAGGAAAGGACTTCGCTTGAGACCCAGTACTTC. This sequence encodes CASSQEERTSLETQYF.

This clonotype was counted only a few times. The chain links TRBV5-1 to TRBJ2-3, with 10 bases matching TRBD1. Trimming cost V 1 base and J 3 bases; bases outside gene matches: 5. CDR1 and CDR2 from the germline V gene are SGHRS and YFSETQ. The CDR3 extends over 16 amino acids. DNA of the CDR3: TGCGCCAGCAGCTTGATGGGACAGGGGCGGACAGATACGCAGTATTTT. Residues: CASSLMGQGRTDTQYF.

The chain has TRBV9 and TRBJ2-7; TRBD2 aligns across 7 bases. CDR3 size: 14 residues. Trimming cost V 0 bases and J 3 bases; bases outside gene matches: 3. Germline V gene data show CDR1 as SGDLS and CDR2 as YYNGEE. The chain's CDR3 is CASSVEGGFYEQYF. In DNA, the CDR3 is TGTGCCAGCAGCGTAGAGGGAGGGTTCTACGAGCAGTACTTC. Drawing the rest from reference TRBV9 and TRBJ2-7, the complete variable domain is DSGVTQTPKHLITATGQRVTLRCSPRSGDLSVYWYQQSLDQGLQFLIQYYNGEERAKGNILERFSAQQFPDLHSELNLSSLELGDSALYFCASSVEGGFYEQYFGPGTRLTVT.

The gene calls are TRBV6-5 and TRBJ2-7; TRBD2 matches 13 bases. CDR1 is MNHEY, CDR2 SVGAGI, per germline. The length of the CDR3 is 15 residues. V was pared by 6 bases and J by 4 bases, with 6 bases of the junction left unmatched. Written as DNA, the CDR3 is TGTGCCAGCAGCTCCGGGACTAGCGGGAAATACGAGCAGTACTTC. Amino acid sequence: CASSSGTSGKYEQYF.

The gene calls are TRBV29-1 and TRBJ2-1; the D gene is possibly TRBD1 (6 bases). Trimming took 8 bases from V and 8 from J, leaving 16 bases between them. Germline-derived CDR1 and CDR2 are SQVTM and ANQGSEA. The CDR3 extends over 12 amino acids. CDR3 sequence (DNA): TGCAGCACCCTTATGGGGGCCCATGAGCAGTTCTTC. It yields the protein CSTLMGAHEQFF.

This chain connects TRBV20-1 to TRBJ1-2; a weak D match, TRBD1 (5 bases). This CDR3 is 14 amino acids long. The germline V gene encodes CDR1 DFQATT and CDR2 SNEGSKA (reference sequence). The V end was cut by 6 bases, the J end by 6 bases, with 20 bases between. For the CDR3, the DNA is TGCAGTGCCCCCCACAGGTGGTCTGGGGATGGCTACACCTTC. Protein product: CSAPHRWSGDGYTF.

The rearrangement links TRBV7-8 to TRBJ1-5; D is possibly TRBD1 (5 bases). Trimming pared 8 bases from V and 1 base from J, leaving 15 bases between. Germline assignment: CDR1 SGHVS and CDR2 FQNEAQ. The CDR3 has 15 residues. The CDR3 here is CASWGRGASNQPQHF. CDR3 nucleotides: TGTGCCAGCTGGGGGAGAGGGGCGAGCAATCAGCCCCAGCATTTT. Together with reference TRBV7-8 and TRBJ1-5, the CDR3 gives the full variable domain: GAGVSQSPRYKVAKRGQDVALRCDPISGHVSLFWYQQALGQGPEFLTYFQNEAQLDKSGLPSDRFFAERPEGSVSTLKIQRTQQEDSAVYLCASWGRGASNQPQHFGDGTRLSIL.

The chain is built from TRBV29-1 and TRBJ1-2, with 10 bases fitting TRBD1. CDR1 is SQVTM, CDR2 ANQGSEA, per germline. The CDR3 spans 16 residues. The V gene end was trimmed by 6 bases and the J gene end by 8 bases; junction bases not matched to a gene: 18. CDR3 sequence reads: CSVHIPHRDRGEGYTF. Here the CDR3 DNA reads TGCAGCGTCCATATCCCGCACCGGGACAGGGGTGAGGGCTACACCTTC.

CDR3 sequence: CAWRRPGIREQYF. CDR3 nucleotide sequence: TGTGCCTGGCGACGGCCGGGTATCCGCGAGCAGTACTTC. The V and J genes are TRBV30 and TRBJ2-7; D not resolved. The V gene's germline CDR1 is GTSNPN and CDR2 SVGIG (reference sequence). This CDR3 region has 13 residues. The V and J ends lost 5 bases and 6 bases respectively, with 17 bases between them.

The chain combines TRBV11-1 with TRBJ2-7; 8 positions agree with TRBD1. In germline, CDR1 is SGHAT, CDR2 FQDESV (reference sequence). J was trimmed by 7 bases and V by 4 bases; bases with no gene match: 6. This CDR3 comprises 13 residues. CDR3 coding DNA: TGTGCCAGCAGCTGGACAGGGTCGAGGGAGCAGTACTTC. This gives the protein CASSWTGSREQYF.

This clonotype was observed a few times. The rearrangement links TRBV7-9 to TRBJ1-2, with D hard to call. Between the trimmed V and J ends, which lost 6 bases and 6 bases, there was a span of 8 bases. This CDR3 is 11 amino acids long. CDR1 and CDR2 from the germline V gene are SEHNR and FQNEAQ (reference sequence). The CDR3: CASRSKDGYTF. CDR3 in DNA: TGTGCCAGCAGGTCGAAGGATGGCTACACCTTC. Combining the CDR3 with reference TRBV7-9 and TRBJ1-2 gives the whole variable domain DTGVSQNPRHKITKRGQNVTFRCDPISEHNRLYWYRQTLGQGPEFLTYFQNEAQLEKSRLLSDRFSAERPKGSFSTLEIQRTEQGDSAMYLCASRSKDGYTFGSGTRLTVV.

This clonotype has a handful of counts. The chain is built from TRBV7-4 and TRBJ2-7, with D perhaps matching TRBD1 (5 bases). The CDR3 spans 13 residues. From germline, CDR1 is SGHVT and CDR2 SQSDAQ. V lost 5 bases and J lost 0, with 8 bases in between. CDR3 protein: CASSDDSSYEQYF. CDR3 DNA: TGTGCCAGCAGCGACGACAGCTCCTACGAGCAGTACTTC.

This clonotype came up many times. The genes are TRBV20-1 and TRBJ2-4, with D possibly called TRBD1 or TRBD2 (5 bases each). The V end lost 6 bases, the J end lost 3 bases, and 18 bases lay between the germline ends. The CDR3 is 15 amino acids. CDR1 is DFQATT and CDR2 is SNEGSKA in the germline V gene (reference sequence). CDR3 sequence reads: CSAPGPTRGKNIQYF. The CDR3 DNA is TGCAGTGCCCCGGGCCCTACGAGGGGCAAAAACATTCAGTACTTC.